This T cell receptor beta chain appears in the sequencing data of a study of blood T cell repertoires in COVID-19. Study background: Recovered Cohort 3 donors showed two negative PCRs, clearance, or symptom resolution. Collection of acute and convalescent COVID-19 samples took place in the United States, Italy and Spain. T cells, B-cell-depleted T cells, or PBMCs supplied cDNA or gDNA.

V was trimmed by 4 bases and J by 1 base, leaving 13 bases between them. In germline, CDR1 is SGHTA, CDR2 FQGNSA. This CDR3 region has 15 residues. The data were produced by immunoSEQ multiplex PCR, yet TCRdb's version contains in-frame clones alone and is incomplete. The table has 210,000 or so clones, 86% seen once; the top ten hold roughly 3.3%. Sequencing input: PBMCs or T cells enriched from blood (not recorded which). The TCR comes from a woman aged 45-65 years in a cohort exposed to, infected with or recovered from COVID-19 (not recorded which). V is TRBV7-2 and J is TRBJ1-1; perhaps TRBD1 as D (5 bases). The CDR3, as DNA: TGTGCCAGCAGCTCTCCGAGAAGGGGGAACACTGAAGCTTTCTTT. This sequence encodes CASSSPRRGNTEAFF.